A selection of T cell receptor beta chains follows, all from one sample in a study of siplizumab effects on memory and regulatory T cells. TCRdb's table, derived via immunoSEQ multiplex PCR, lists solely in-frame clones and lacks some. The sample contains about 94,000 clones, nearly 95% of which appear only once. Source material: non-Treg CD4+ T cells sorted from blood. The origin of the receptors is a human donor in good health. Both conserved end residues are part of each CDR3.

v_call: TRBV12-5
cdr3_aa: CASGSLAGELFF

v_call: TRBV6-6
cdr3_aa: CASSNSGGAINEQFF

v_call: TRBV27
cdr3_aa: CASSPGAGVSEAFF

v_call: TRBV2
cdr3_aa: CASSELTPYNSPLHF

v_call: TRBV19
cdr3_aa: CASSIQGSGTGELFF

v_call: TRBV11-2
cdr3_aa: CASSPTGGNTIYF

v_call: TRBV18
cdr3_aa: CASSQGIHTGELFF

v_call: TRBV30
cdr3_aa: CAWERGGTRQYF

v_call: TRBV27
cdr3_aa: CASSLTYGDYEQYF

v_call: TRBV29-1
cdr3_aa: CSVVSGWGYTF

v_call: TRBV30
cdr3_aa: CARQGPHGYTF

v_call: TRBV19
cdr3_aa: CASSRVPFAGNTIYF

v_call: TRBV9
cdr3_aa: CASSPRGPSTDTQYF

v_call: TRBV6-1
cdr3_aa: CASSEPRASDEQYF

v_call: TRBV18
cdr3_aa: CASSPPLQGARISYEQYF

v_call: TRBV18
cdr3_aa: CASSHERETQYF

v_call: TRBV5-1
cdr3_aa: CASSLGGSPDGYTF

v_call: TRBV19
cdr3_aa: CASSPQGVGTEAFF

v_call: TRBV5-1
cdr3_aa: CASSLDGTPRQGYTF

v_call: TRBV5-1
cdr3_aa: CASSSGQGDQPQHF

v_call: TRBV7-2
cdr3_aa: CASSLGHLASSYEQYF

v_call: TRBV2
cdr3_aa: CASSSQTSGSPYEQYF

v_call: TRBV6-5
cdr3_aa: CASSQQGRYETQYF

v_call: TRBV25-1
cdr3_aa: CASGVRGAYEQYF

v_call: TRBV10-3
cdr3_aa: CAISVRATGYTF

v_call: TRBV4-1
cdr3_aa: CASRPSGKDNEQFF

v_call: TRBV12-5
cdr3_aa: CASGPPGVIDGYTF

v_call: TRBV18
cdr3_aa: CASSPASYNEQFF

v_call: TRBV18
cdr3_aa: CASSLLRGGGVPGANVLTF

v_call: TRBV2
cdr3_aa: CASSRGLQETQYF

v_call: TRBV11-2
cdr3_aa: CASSPPAQPNTEAFF

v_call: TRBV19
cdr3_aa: CASTRTGANVLTF

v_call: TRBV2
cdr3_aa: CASSPGQGVNSPLHF

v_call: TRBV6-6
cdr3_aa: CASSPRQGASYNEQFF

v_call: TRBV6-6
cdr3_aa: CASIPLGGARQPQHF

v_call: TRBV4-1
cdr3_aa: CASSHSSAGAQRFTYEQYF

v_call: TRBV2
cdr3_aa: CASTAVGYEQYF

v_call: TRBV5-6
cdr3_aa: CASSLGQPQDEQFF

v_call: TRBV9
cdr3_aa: CASSVSAMNTEAFF

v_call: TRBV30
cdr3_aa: CAWSQNLGTEAFF

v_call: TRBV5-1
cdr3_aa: CASSLGQTSSNTGELFF

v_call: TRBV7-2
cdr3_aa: CASSFGGNTIYF

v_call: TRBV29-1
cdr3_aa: CSAHGLQTAEQYF

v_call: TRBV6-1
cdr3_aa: CASSEVGGSVEKLFF

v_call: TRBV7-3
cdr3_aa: CASSRSGTRNEQFF

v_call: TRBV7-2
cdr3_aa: CASSLGRGLAPYEQYF

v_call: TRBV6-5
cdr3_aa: CATSAPTGAFF

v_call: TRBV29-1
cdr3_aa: CSVAQTRQETQYF

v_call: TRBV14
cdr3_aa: CASSQDRGAGELFF

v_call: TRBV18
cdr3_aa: CASSEDSYSNQPQHF

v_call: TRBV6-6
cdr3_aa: CASSKEAGSGDREQYF

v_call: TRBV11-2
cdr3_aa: CASSGQGTGGLSYEQYF

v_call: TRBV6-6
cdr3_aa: CASSYPGQSVGAFF

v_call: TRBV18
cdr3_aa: CASSPRASGGEETQYF

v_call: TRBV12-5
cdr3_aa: CASGLVPGGYTF

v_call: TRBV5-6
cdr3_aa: CASSLIDRDSGNTIYF

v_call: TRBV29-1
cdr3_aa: CSVVAPGGETQYF

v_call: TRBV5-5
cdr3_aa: CASSLPLLNTEAFF